The 21 T cell receptor beta chains in this list originate from one sample, sequenced in a study of T cells in women clearing cervical HPV infection. TCRdb's table, derived via immunoSEQ multiplex PCR, lists solely in-frame clones and lacks some. The repertoire table contains about 20,000 clones. The sequenced sample consisted of blood buffy coat. Every receptor here comes from a woman between 18 and 70 years old with a cervical HPV16 infection that either progressed to CIN3+ or cleared (not recorded which).

With respect to this clone: The read terminates 3 residues ahead of where the CDR3 ends, so the germline J gene completes it. The J gene is TRBJ2-2, the V gene TRBV7-9; no firm D call. The CDR3 sequence is 15 residues long. The V and J ends lost 7 bases and 4 bases respectively, with 16 bases between them. Germline CDR1 reads SEHNR; CDR2 reads FQNEAQ (reference sequence). CDR3 protein: CASTPPGAGTGELFF. The CDR3 bases that were read are TGTGCCAGCACCCCTCCTGGAGCAGGCACCGGGGAG.

In regard to this clone: Read sequence stops 3 residues before the CDR3 end, and the germline J gene provides the missing end. This chain connects TRBV7-2 to TRBJ2-5; 7 bases agree with TRBD1. The CDR3 extends over 14 amino acids. Germline CDR1 is SGHTA and CDR2 is FQGNSA. Losses at the gene ends were 7 bases for V and 3 bases for J; bases not matched to a gene: 8. The part of the CDR3 DNA that was read is TGTGCCAGCACCCAAAAAGGGGGCGAAGAGACC. Amino acid sequence: CASTQKGGEET. The CDR3 as a whole reads CASTQKGGEETQYF. The full variable domain, completed using reference TRBV7-2 and TRBJ2-5, is GAGVSQSPSNKVTEKGKDVELRCDPISGHTALYWYRQSLGQGLEFLIYFQGNSAPDKSGLPSDRFSAERTGGSVSTLTIQRTQQEDSAVYLCASTQKGGEETQYFGPGTRLLVL.

About this clone itself: The CDR3 end is not reached by the read, which stops 3 residues before it; the germline J gene fills it in. V gene TRBV2 combines with J gene TRBJ2-5, with D possibly TRBD2 on 5 matching bases. The CDR3 contains 13 residues. Germline V gives CDR1 SNHLY, CDR2 FYNNEI. The germline V and J ends were trimmed by 3 bases and 5 bases, with 10 bases remaining between them. The CDR3 sequence: CASSDAGFETQYF. Incomplete CDR3 DNA: TGTGCCAGCAGTGACGCGGGTTTCGAGACC.

Regarding this clone: The read terminates 3 residues ahead of where the CDR3 ends, so the germline J gene completes it. The J gene is TRBJ2-1, the V gene TRBV6-1; 8 positions agree with TRBD2. The V and J ends lost 3 bases and 2 bases, in that order; junction bases with no gene match: 6. The germline V gene encodes CDR1 MNHNS and CDR2 SASEGT. There are 16 residues in the CDR3. The sequenced CDR3 bases are TGTGCCAGCAGTGAGTTGCGGGGGGACCCCTACAATGAG. Translated, it gives CASSELRGDPYNE. The whole CDR3 region reads CASSELRGDPYNEQFF.

This clone registers medium-sized by frequency. The CDR3 goes on 3 residues after the read ends, and that part is filled in from the germline J gene. The rearrangement joins TRBV2 to TRBJ2-7, with D perhaps matching TRBD1 (6 bases). The CDR3 is 15 amino acids. V was pared by 5 bases and J by 0 bases, with 14 bases between. Germline lookup yields CDR1 SNHLY and CDR2 FYNNEI. CDR3 DNA, as far as it was read: TGTGCCAGCAGTAGGGACATCCTGAGCTCCTACGAG. Protein sequence: CASSRDILSSYE. The CDR3 reads in full as CASSRDILSSYEQYF.

This clone is labeled medium-sized based on frequency. The read terminates 3 residues ahead of where the CDR3 ends, so the germline J gene completes it. This chain joins TRBV7-2 and TRBJ2-3; D not certain. Germline lookup yields CDR1 SGHTA and CDR2 FQGNSA. V shed 0 bases and J shed 2 bases, with 9 bases lying between them. CDR3 length: 15 residues. The sequenced part of the CDR3 DNA is TGTGCCAGCAGCTTAGCGTACTTCAACACAGATACG. Its protein product is CASSLAYFNTDT. The whole CDR3 protein is CASSLAYFNTDTQYF.

As for this clone: The read is 3 residues too short to cover the CDR3 end, so that end is filled in from the germline J gene. The chain joins TRBV20-1 to TRBJ2-3; 10 bases line up with TRBD2. J lost 3 bases, V lost 6 bases, and 6 bases had no gene match. Looked up from germline, CDR1 is DFQATT and CDR2 is SNEGSKA (reference sequence). CDR3 length: 14 residues. The chain's CDR3 is CSAPSGGATDTQYF. The sequenced CDR3 bases are TGCAGTGCACCGAGCGGGGGGGCGACAGATACG.

Comment on this clone: The read comes to an end 3 residues before the CDR3 does, leaving the germline J gene to fill in the end. The chain employs TRBV7-3 and TRBJ2-2; a weak D match, TRBD2 (5 bases). This CDR3 is built from 13 residues. Germline V CDR1 and CDR2: SGHTA, FQGTGA. Trimming left V 4 bases short and J 3 bases short, with 6 bases between. The CDR3 DNA, read in part, is TGTGCCAGCAGCTCGGACTACACCGGGGAG. Its translation is CASSSDYTGE. The whole CDR3 is CASSSDYTGELFF.

Notes on this clone: From the germline J gene comes the end of the CDR3, since the read stops 3 residues before it. This chain joins TRBV19 and TRBJ2-2; 10 bases match TRBD2. The CDR3 covers 16 residues. The V gene's germline CDR1 is LNHDA and CDR2 SQIVND (reference sequence). J gave up 0 bases and V 5 bases, and 3 bases lay outside the gene matches. Partial CDR3 DNA: TGTGCCAGTAGTCGACTAGCGGGTACGAACACCGGGGAG. It yields the protein CASSRLAGTNTGE. The full CDR3 reads CASSRLAGTNTGELFF.

About this clone: The read gets to within 3 residues of the CDR3 end, and the germline J gene fills in the rest. The chain recombines TRBV5-1 with TRBJ2-3, with D possibly matching TRBD2 (5 bases). The CDR3 spans 15 residues. CDR1 and CDR2 from the germline V gene are SGHRS and YFSETQ. The CDR3 reads CASSFGYSPDSTQYF. The part of the CDR3 DNA that was read is TGCGCCAGCAGCTTTGGCTACTCCCCGGACTCCACG.

As for this clone: The read comes to an end 3 residues before the CDR3 does, leaving the germline J gene to fill in the end. This chain links TRBV20-1 with TRBJ2-1; 9 positions match TRBD2. With V trimmed by 3 bases and J by 6 bases, 9 bases remained unmatched. Germline V lookup: CDR1 DFQATT, CDR2 SNEGSKA (reference sequence). This CDR3 region has 15 residues. The sequenced CDR3 bases are TGCAGTGCTAGGACCGGGACTAGCCAAATCAATGAG. Its translation is CSARTGTSQINE. The whole CDR3 sequence reads CSARTGTSQINEQFF.

Note on this clone: The CDR3 end falls 3 residues outside the read, so it is completed with the germline J gene. The rearrangement joins TRBV27 to TRBJ1-1; possibly TRBD1 for D (6 bases). V dropped 3 bases and J dropped 3 bases, with 8 bases sitting between them. This CDR3 is 13 amino acids long. Germline V gene lookup returns CDR1 MNHEY and CDR2 SMNVEV (reference sequence). CDR3 DNA (partial): TGTGCCAGCAGTTTTTACAGGGACACTGAA. This encodes CASSFYRDTE. The CDR3 in full is CASSFYRDTEAFF.

About this clone: With the read ending 3 residues before the CDR3 end, the germline J gene is used to fill in that end. This chain uses TRBV18 with TRBJ1-5, with D possibly TRBD1 on 6 matching bases. There are 14 residues in the CDR3. Trimming removed 3 bases from V and 4 bases from J, with 10 bases in between. Germline V gene lookup returns CDR1 KGHSH and CDR2 LQKENI. The sequenced part of the CDR3 DNA is TGTGCCAGCTCACCCGGACAGTCAAATCAGCCC. Its protein product is CASSPGQSNQP. The whole CDR3 protein is CASSPGQSNQPQHF. The full variable domain, in which reference TRBV18 and TRBJ1-5 provide the parts outside the CDR3, is NAGVMQNPRHLVRRRGQEARLRCSPMKGHSHVYWYRQLPEEGLKFMVYLQKENIIDESGMPKERFSAEFPKEGPSILRIQQVVRGDSAAYFCASSPGQSNQPQHFGDGTRLSIL.

Note on this clone: Read sequence stops 3 residues before the CDR3 end, and the germline J gene provides the missing end. The chain employs TRBV7-6 and TRBJ2-1; 8 bases match TRBD2. The ends lost 1 base at V and 4 bases at J; junction bases unmatched: 9. The CDR3 covers 17 residues. Germline V CDR1 and CDR2: SGHVS, FNYEAQ. CDR3 sequence reads: CASSLEGWAGGYNEQFF. The DNA read from the CDR3 is TGTGCCAGCAGCTTAGAGGGTTGGGCGGGAGGATACAATGAG.

A remark on this clone: The sequenced fragment ends 3 residues before the CDR3 boundary, so the rest is inferred from the germline J gene. V is TRBV5-4 and J is TRBJ2-1; D is unclear. Germline V CDR1 and CDR2: SGHNT, YYREEE (reference sequence). V shed 2 bases and J shed 0 bases, with 9 bases lying between them. CDR3 length equals 15 residues. CDR3 DNA (partial): TGTGCCAGCAGCTTAGGCGGAAGCTCCTACAATGAG. Amino acid sequence: CASSLGGSSYNE. The full CDR3 is CASSLGGSSYNEQFF. Variable domain in full (rest from reference TRBV5-4 and TRBJ2-1): ETGVTQSPTHLIKTRGQQVTLRCSSQSGHNTVSWYQQALGQGPQFIFQYYREEENGRGNFPPRFSGLQFPNYSSELNVNALELDDSALYLCASSLGGSSYNEQFFGPGTRLTVL.

As concerns this clone: The missing CDR3 end, 3 residues past where the read stops, is filled in from the germline J gene. The chain carries TRBV7-6 and TRBJ1-2, with D unresolved. Germline CDR1 reads SGHVS; CDR2 reads FNYEAQ. The CDR3 consists of 13 residues. The covered CDR3 bases are TGTGCCAGCAGCCTAACAGTCTCCTACGAC. It translates to CASSLTVSYD. In full, the CDR3 is CASSLTVSYDYTF.

As regards this clone: The read halts 3 residues ahead of the CDR3 end, with the missing end drawn from the germline J gene. The gene calls are TRBV20-1 and TRBJ2-2; D possibly corresponds to TRBD2 (5 bases). CDR1 DFQATT and CDR2 SNEGSKA come from the germline V gene (reference sequence). The CDR3 sequence is 14 residues long. CDR3 DNA, as far as it was read: TGCAGTGCTCAGCCGGGGAGCCTTAATGAAAAG. This codes for CSAQPGSLNEK. The whole CDR3 region reads CSAQPGSLNEKLFF.

Note on this clone: The read ends 3 residues early relative to the CDR3; the germline J gene fills the gap. V usage is TRBV7-3 and J usage is TRBJ2-2; tentative D call: TRBD1 (5 bases). Germline CDR1 SGHTA, CDR2 FQGTGA. CDR3 length: 15 residues. The CDR3 is CASSPQGPGANVLFF. CDR3 bases read: TGTGCCAGCAGCCCCCAAGGCCCTGGGGCCAACGTG.

Points on this clone: Read coverage stops 3 residues before the CDR3 terminus; the germline J gene supplies the remainder. The chain has TRBV10-1 and TRBJ2-5, with 7 bases that match TRBD1. Germline V gene lookup returns CDR1 WNHNN and CDR2 SYGVQD (reference sequence). J gave up 0 bases and V 9 bases, and 10 bases lay outside the gene matches. The CDR3 consists of 15 residues. The sequenced CDR3 bases are TGCGCCAGAGAGACAGGGTGGGGGTACCAAGAGACC. Translated: CARETGWGYQET. The CDR3 in full is CARETGWGYQETQYF.

As for this clone: From the germline J gene comes the end of the CDR3, since the read stops 3 residues before it. The V and J genes are TRBV30 and TRBJ2-4; TRBD2 aligns across 12 bases. Germline CDR1 is GTSNPN and CDR2 is SVGIG (reference sequence). With 1 base clipped from V and 3 bases from J, the junction kept 7 bases outside the gene matches. The CDR3 is 17 residues long. The DNA read from the CDR3 is TGTGCCTGGAGTGCACTAGCGGGGGGCCACGGCAAAAACATT. Translated: CAWSALAGGHGKNI. In full, the CDR3 is CAWSALAGGHGKNIQYF.

With respect to this clone: The CDR3 end is not reached by the read, which stops 3 residues before it; the germline J gene fills it in. The rearrangement links TRBV19 to TRBJ2-1; TRBD1 might be the D (5 bases). Per the germline V gene, CDR1 is LNHDA and CDR2 is SQIVND (reference sequence). The length of the CDR3 is 16 residues. Trimming took off 4 bases at V and 6 bases at J, with 19 bases between the two ends. CDR3 protein: CASSTQGILGLNEQFF. The CDR3 DNA, read in part, is TGTGCCAGTAGTACCCAGGGTATCTTGGGTCTCAATGAG. Combining the CDR3 with reference TRBV19 and TRBJ2-1 gives the whole variable domain DGGITQSPKYLFRKEGQNVTLSCEQNLNHDAMYWYRQDPGQGLRLIYYSQIVNDFQKGDIAEGYSVSREKKESFPLTVTSAQKNPTAFYLCASSTQGILGLNEQFFGPGTRLTVL.